This T cell receptor (beta chain) stems from a study of T cells after yellow fever vaccination. Study-level points and caveats: Boosting was followed by the reappearance of most primary-vaccination clones (around 96% CD4, about 89% CD8). Clonotypes found in both CD4 and CD8 compartments made up a small share. Abundant clonotypes from the bulk population could have been carried over as contaminants into FACS-sorted repertoires.

Universal primer sites and UMIs were introduced during 5'RACE template-switching synthesis of TCR cDNA. TCRdb reprocessed the 5' RACE reads with MiXCR, giving one entry per CDR3 protein. Of 300,000 to 350,000 distinct CDR3 sequences listed, roughly 10% were seen once; the top ten hold about 3.5%. The CDR3 extends over 16 amino acids. Per germline, CDR1 KGHSH and CDR2 LQKENI. The V and J ends lost 0 bases and 4 bases, in that order; junction bases with no gene match: 0. There are a few counts of this clonotype. Antigen: not known. This receptor was taken from a man between 18 and 35 years old who received the YFV17D yellow fever vaccine. Sequencing used CD4+ T cells sorted from PBMCs, obtained 45 days after the yellow fever booster vaccination. The V call is TRBV18, the J call TRBJ2-4; 13 positions match TRBD2. CDR3 sequence: CASSPPGLAGKNIQYF. The CDR3 nucleotides read TGTGCCAGCTCACCACCGGGACTAGCGGGGAAAAACATTCAGTACTTC.